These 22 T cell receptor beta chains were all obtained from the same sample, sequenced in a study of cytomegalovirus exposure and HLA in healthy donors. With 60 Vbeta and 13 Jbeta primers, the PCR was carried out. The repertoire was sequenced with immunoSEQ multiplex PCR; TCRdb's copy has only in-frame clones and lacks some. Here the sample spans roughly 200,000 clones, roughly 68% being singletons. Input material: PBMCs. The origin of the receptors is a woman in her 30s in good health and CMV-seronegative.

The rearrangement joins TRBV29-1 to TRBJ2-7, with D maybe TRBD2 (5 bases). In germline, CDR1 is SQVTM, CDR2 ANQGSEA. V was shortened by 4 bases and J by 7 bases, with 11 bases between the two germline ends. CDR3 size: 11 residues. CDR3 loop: CSVGTHEEQYF. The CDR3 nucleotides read TGCAGCGTTGGGACTCACGAAGAGCAGTACTTC.

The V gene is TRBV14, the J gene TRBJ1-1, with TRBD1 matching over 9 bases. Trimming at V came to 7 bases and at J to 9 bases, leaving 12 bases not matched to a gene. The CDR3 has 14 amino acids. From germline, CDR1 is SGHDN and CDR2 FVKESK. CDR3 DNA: TGTGCCAGCACCGACTTAAGACAGGGGGGGAAAGCTTTCTTT. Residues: CASTDLRQGGKAFF.

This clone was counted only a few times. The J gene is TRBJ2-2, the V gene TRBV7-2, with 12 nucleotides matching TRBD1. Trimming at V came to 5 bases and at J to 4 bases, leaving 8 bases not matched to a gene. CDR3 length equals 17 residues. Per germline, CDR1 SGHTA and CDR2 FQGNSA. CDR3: CASSLRDRGLGTGELFF. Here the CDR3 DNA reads TGTGCCAGCAGCCTACGGGACAGGGGGCTTGGCACCGGGGAGCTGTTTTTT. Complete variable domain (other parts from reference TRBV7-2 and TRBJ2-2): GAGVSQSPSNKVTEKGKDVELRCDPISGHTALYWYRQSLGQGLEFLIYFQGNSAPDKSGLPSDRFSAERTGGSVSTLTIQRTQQEDSAVYLCASSLRDRGLGTGELFFGEGSRLTVL.

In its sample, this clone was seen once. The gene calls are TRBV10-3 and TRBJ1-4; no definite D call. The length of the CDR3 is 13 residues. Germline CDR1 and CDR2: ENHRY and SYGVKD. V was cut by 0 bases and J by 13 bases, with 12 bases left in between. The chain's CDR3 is CAISESGPYGLFF. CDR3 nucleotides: TGTGCCATCAGTGAGTCTGGTCCGTACGGACTGTTTTTT.

CDR3 in DNA: TGTGCCAGCAGCCCCCAGTTTCCGGGACAGGGGAACGAGCAGTACTTC. Its protein is CASSPQFPGQGNEQYF. The J gene is TRBJ2-7, the V gene TRBV7-9, with 10 bases lining up with TRBD1. Unmatched junction bases numbered 12, after V lost 5 bases and J lost 5 bases. The CDR3 is 16 residues long. Germline V gives CDR1 SEHNR, CDR2 FQNEAQ (reference sequence).

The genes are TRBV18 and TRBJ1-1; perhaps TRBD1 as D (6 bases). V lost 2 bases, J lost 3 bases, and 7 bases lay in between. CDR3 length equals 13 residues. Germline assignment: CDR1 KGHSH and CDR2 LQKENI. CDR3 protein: CASSPGGDTEAFF. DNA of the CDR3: TGTGCCAGCTCACCAGGGGGCGACACTGAAGCTTTCTTT.

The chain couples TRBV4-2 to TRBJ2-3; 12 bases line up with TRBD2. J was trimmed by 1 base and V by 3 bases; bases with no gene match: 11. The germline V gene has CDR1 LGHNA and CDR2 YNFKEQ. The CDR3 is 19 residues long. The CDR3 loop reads CASSQKPSGRALGTDTQYF. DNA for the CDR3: TGTGCCAGCAGCCAGAAACCTAGCGGGAGGGCCCTCGGCACAGATACGCAGTATTTT.

As DNA, the CDR3 is TGTGCCAGTAGTCTTACAGGAGTAGTTAAAAACATTCAGTACTTC. Translating gives CASSLTGVVKNIQYF. The gene calls are TRBV19 and TRBJ2-4; a possible D gene is TRBD1 (5 bases). The V gene lost 5 bases and the J gene lost 4 bases, with 15 bases spanning the gap. The CDR3 sequence is 15 residues long. Germline-derived CDR1 and CDR2 are LNHDA and SQIVND (reference sequence).

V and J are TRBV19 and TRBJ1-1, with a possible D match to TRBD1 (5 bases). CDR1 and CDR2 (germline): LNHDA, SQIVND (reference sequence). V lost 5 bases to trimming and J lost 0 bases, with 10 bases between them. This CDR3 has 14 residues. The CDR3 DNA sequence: TGTGCCAGTAGTCCCAAGGGGATGAACACTGAAGCTTTCTTT. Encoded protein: CASSPKGMNTEAFF.

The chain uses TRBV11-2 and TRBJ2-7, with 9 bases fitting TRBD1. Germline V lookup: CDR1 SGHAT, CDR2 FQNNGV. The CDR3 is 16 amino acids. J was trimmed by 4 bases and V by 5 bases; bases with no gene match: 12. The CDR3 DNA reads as TGTGCCAGCAGCCGCTTTCTGGGACAGGGAAAATACGAGCAGTACTTC. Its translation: CASSRFLGQGKYEQYF.

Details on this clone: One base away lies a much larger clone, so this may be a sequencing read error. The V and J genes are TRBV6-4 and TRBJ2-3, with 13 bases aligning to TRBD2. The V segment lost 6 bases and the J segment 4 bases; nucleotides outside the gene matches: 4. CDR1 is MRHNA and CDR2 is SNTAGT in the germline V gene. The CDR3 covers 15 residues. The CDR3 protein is CASSLTSGGSDTQYF. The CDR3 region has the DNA TGTGCCAGCAGCCTGACTAGCGGGGGGTCAGATACGCAGTATTTT.

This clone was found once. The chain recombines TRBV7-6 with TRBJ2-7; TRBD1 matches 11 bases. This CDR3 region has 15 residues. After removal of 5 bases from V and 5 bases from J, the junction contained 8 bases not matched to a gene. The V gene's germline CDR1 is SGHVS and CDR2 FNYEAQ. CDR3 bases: TGTGCCAGCAGCACAAGGACAGGGGGCGCCCACGAGCAGTACTTC. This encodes CASSTRTGGAHEQYF. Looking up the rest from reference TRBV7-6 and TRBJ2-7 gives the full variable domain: GAGVSQSPRYKVTKRGQDVALRCDPISGHVSLYWYRQALGQGPEFLTYFNYEAQQDKSGLPNDRFSAERPEGSISTLTIQRTEQRDSAMYRCASSTRTGGAHEQYFGPGTRLTVT.

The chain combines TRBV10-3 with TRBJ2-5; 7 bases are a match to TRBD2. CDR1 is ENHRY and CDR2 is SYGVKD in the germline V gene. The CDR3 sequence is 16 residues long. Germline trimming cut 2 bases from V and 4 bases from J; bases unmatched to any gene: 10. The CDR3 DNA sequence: TGTGCCATCAGTGAGAGGGGAGGGAGGAGGCGAGAGACCCAGTACTTC. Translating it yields CAISERGGRRRETQYF.

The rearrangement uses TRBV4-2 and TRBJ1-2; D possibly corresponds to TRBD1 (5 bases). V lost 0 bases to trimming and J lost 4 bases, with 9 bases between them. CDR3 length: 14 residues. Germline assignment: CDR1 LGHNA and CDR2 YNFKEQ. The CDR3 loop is CASSQEKTAYGYTF. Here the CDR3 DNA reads TGTGCCAGCAGCCAAGAAAAGACAGCCTATGGCTACACCTTC.

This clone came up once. The CDR3 sequence: CASKSSSGDEQYF. The CDR3 nucleotides are TGCGCCAGCAAATCGTCCAGCGGGGACGAGCAGTACTTC. This rearrangement joins TRBV10-1 to TRBJ2-5; 7 bases align to TRBD2. The J call is doubtful: the DNA matches TRBJ2-7 better. Germline CDR1 and CDR2: WNHNN and SYGVQD (reference sequence). This CDR3 region has 13 residues.

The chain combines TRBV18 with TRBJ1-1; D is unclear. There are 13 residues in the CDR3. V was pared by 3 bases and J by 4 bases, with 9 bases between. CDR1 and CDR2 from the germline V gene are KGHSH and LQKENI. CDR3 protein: CASSPPHLTEAFF. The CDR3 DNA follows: TGTGCCAGCTCACCCCCACACCTCACTGAAGCTTTCTTT.

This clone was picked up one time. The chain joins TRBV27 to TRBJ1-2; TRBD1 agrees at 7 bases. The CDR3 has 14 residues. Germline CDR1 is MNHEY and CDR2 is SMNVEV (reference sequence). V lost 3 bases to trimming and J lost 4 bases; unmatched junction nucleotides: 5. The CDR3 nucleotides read TGTGCCAGCAGTTTGCAGGGGGGAGGCTATGGCTACACCTTC. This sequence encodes CASSLQGGGYGYTF.

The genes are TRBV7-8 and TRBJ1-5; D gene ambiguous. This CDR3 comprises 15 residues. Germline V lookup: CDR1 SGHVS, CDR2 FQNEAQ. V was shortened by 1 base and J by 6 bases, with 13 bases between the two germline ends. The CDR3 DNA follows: TGTGCCAGCAGCTTAGTCGGGGTTCGTGGTCAGCCCCAGCATTTT. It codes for CASSLVGVRGQPQHF.

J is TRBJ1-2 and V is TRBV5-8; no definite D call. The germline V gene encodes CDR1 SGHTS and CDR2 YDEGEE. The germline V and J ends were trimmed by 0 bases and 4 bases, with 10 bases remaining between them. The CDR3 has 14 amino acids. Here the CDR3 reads CASSLGREVYGYTF. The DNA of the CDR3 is TGTGCCAGCAGCTTGGGCCGAGAAGTCTATGGCTACACCTTC.

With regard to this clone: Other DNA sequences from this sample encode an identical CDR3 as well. The chain's CDR3 is CASSLVPTPGALNTEAFF. CDR3 coding DNA: TGTGCCAGCAGCTTAGTTCCAACTCCGGGAGCTCTGAACACTGAAGCTTTCTTT. This rearrangement joins TRBV7-3 to TRBJ1-1; D is ambiguous. Germline V lookup: CDR1 SGHTA, CDR2 FQGTGA. V was pared by 2 bases and J by 0 bases, with 19 bases between. This CDR3 comprises 18 residues.

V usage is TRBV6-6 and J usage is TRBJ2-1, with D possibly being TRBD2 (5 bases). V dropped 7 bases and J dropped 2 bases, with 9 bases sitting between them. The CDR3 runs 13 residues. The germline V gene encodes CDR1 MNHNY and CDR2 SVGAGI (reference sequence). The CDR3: CASTDYPYNEQFF. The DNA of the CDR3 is TGTGCCAGCACAGACTACCCCTACAATGAGCAGTTCTTC.

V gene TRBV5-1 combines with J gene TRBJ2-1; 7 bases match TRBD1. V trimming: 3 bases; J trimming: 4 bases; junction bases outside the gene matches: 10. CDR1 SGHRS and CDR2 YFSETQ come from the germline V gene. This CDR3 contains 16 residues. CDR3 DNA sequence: TGCGCCAGCAGCTCAGGACCCGGGACAGATTACAATGAGCAGTTCTTC. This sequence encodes CASSSGPGTDYNEQFF.